These 3 T cell receptor beta chains were all obtained from the same sample, sequenced in a study of T and B cells in COVID-19 patients. Multiplex PCR with BIOMED2 TRB-A/B primer pools amplified TRB rearrangements. TCRdb reanalysed the multiplex PCR reads using MiXCR and keeps one entry per CDR3 protein. Counted here are roughly 18,000 distinct CDR3 sequences, 28% occurring once; the ten biggest clones make up around 4.3%. Blood genomic DNA input for TRB amplification was about 240-550 ng. Source material: blood. The receptors come from a human donor who had recovered from COVID-19.

The J gene is TRBJ2-5, the V gene TRBV4-3, with D possibly matching TRBD2 (5 bases). The CDR3 totals 14 residues. CDR1 and CDR2 from the germline V gene are LGHNA and YSLEER. The V gene lost 0 bases and the J gene lost 4 bases, with 9 bases spanning the gap. The chain's CDR3 is CASSQDIASETQYF. The CDR3 DNA sequence: TGCGCCAGCAGCCAAGATATAGCGTCAGAGACCCAGTACTTC.

This clonotype turned up a few times. V and J are TRBV24-1 and TRBJ2-3, with D uncertain. This CDR3 is built from 18 residues. Trimming left V 3 bases short and J 0 bases short, with 18 bases between. The germline V gene encodes CDR1 KGHDR and CDR2 SFDVKD. The CDR3 reads CATSDRPRSAESTDTQYF. The CDR3 DNA is TGTGCCACCAGTGATCGCCCGAGGAGCGCGGAAAGCACAGATACGCAGTATTTT.

By sample fraction, this clonotype is medium-sized. CDR3 region: CSVPVGGSGANVLTF. CDR3 nucleotide sequence: TGCAGCGTGCCCGTCGGAGGATCCGGGGCCAACGTCCTGACTTTC. The chain couples TRBV29-1 to TRBJ2-6; a possible D gene is TRBD2 (5 bases). This CDR3 is 15 amino acids long. Trimming took off 6 bases at V and 4 bases at J, with 16 bases between the two ends. Germline V gene lookup returns CDR1 SQVTM and CDR2 ANQGSEA.